The rows below give T cell receptor beta chains drawn from one sample of a study of T-cell memory formation after mild COVID-19. Each CDR3 protein gets one entry after TCRdb re-called the 5' RACE reads with MiXCR. The repertoire holds some 40,000 distinct CDR3 sequences, with roughly 8% as singletons. The specimen was PBMCs or a T cell subset sorted from them (not recorded which). These receptors originate from a man younger than 35 who had mild COVID-19 (a few samples of this study predate the infection). Cell type and time point are not known. Each CDR3 is given with its conserved first and last residue. The order of the fields is V gene, J gene, clone size, D gene, CDR3 DNA, CDR3 protein. A D gene is named only where the DNA matches it firmly. Not every row has a clone size; where given, it reads once, few, many or a size class.

>TRBV7-2|TRBJ1-1|many|-
TGTGCCAGCAGCTTTGGACCCCTGGGGAACACTGAAGCTTTCTTT
CASSFGPLGNTEAFF
>TRBV6-2/TRBV6-3|TRBJ1-5|few|TRBD1
TGTGCCAGCAGGCCGGGACAGGGATATCAGCCCCAGCATTTT
CASRPGQGYQPQHF
>TRBV5-1|TRBJ2-7|few|TRBD2
TGCGCCAGCAGCTCGGGGACTAGCGGGGGGCCCCCCAACGAGCAGTACTTC
CASSSGTSGGPPNEQYF
>TRBV7-2|TRBJ2-2|many|TRBD2
TGTGCCAGCAGCTCCGGTACGGGGGGTCCCCCCGGGGAGCTGTTTTTT
CASSSGTGGPPGELFF
>TRBV12-3/TRBV12-4|TRBJ1-5|many|-
TGTGCCAGCTCTCGGGACGGAGGGCATCAGCCCCAGCATTTT
CASSRDGGHQPQHF
>TRBV29-1|TRBJ2-5|-|-
TGCAGCGGGTTTCAGGAGACCCAGTACTTC
CSGFQETQYF
>TRBV4-3|TRBJ2-3|few|-
TGCGCCAGCAGCCTTTCCACCCCCGCGGTCACAGATACGCAGTATTTT
CASSLSTPAVTDTQYF
>TRBV18|TRBJ2-4|-|-
TGTGCCAGCTCACCCCGACCGGGCCAGGACATTCAGTACTTC
CASSPRPGQDIQYF
>TRBV4-3|TRBJ1-2|-|TRBD1
TGCGCCAGCAGCCCCGGGGGACAGCACTATGGCTACACCTTC
CASSPGGQHYGYTF
>TRBV5-1|TRBJ2-7|-|TRBD1
TGCGCCAGTTCGCAGGGACAGTACGAGCAGTACTTC
CASSQGQYEQYF
>TRBV6-2/TRBV6-3|TRBJ2-3|-|TRBD2
TGTGCCAGCAGTTTTTTAGCGGGCCATCGCACAGATACGCAGTATTTT
CASSFLAGHRTDTQYF
>TRBV7-2|TRBJ2-5|few|-
TGTGCCAGCAGCTTCTGGAGCAGGGGTGAGACCCAGTACTTC
CASSFWSRGETQYF
>TRBV12-3/TRBV12-4|TRBJ2-1|many|TRBD2
TGTGCCAGCAGATGGACTAGCGGGGGGAATGAGCAGTTCTTC
CASRWTSGGNEQFF
>TRBV4-2|TRBJ1-6|-|TRBD1
TGTGCCAGCAGCCAGGACAGGGGAGATTCACCCCTCCACTTT
CASSQDRGDSPLHF
>TRBV5-1|TRBJ1-1|-|-
TGCGCCAGCAGCTTGGGGACGCAGGGGACTGAAGCTTTCTTT
CASSLGTQGTEAFF
>TRBV7-2|TRBJ1-6|few|-
TGTGCCAGCAGCTTCTGGGGCGCGTATAGTTCACCCCTCCACTTT
CASSFWGAYSSPLHF
>TRBV11-1|TRBJ2-5|many|-
TGTGCCAGCAGCTTGAGAGGGGGGACGTACCAAGAGACCCAGTACTTC
CASSLRGGTYQETQYF
>TRBV12-3/TRBV12-4|TRBJ1-2|few|TRBD1
TGTGCCAGCAGCCTTGGACAGGGGTGGGGCTACACCTTC
CASSLGQGWGYTF
>TRBV7-9|TRBJ1-1|many|-
TGTGCCAGCAGCTTATGGGGGCGGATAACCATGAACACTGAAGCTTTCTTT
CASSLWGRITMNTEAFF
>TRBV7-2|TRBJ2-4|few|-
TGTGCCAGCAGCTTGACGACGCCCTCGGGCATTCAGTACTTC
CASSLTTPSGIQYF
>TRBV9|TRBJ2-1|few|TRBD1
TGTGCCAGCAGTCCTATCGACAGGGGGGTCTACAATGAGCAGTTCTTC
CASSPIDRGVYNEQFF
>TRBV4-2|TRBJ2-7|few|-
TGTGCCAGCAGCCAAGTCATGGCGGGGTTGGGCTCCTACGAGCAGTACTTC
CASSQVMAGLGSYEQYF
>TRBV6-5|TRBJ2-1|few|TRBD2
TGTGCCAGCAGTGCCCCCGGGACTAGCATCGGTGAGCAGTTCTTC
CASSAPGTSIGEQFF
>TRBV4-2|TRBJ1-5|-|TRBD1
TGTGCCAGCAGCCAATCCACAGGGGGCGAAAGCAATCAGCCCCAGCATTTT
CASSQSTGGESNQPQHF